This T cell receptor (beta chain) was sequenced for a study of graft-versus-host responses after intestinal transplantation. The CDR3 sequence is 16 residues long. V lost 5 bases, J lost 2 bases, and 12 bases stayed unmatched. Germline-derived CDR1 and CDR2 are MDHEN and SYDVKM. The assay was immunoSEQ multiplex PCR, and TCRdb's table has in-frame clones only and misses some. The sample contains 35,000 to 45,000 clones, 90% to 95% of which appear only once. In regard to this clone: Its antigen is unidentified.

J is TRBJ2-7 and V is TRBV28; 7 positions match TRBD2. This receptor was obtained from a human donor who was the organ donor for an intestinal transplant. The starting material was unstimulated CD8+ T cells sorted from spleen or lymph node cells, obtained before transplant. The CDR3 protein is CASSPRHGRLTYEQYF. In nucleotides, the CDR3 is TGTGCCAGCAGTCCACGACACGGGAGGTTAACCTACGAGCAGTACTTC.